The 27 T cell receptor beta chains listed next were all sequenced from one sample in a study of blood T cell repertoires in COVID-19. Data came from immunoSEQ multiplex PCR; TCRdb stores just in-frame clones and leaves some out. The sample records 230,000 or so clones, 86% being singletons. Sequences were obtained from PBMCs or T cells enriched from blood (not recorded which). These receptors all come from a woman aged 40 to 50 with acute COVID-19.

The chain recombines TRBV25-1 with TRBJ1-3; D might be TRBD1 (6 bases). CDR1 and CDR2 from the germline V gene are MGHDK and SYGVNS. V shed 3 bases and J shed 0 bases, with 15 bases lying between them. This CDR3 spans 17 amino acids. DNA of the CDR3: TGTGCCAGCAGTGACCCCCGCGGACAGACCTCTGGAAACACCATATATTTT. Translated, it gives CASSDPRGQTSGNTIYF.

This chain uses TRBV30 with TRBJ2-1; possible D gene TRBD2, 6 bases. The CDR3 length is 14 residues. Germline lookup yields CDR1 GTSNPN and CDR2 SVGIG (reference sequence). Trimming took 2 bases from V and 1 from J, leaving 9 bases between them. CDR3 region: CAWSTGRSYNEQFF. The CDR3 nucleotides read TGTGCCTGGAGTACTGGGAGGTCCTACAATGAGCAGTTCTTC.

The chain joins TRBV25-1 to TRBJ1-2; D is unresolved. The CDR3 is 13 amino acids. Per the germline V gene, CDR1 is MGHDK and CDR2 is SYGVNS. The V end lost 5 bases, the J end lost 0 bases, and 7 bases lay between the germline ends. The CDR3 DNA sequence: TGTGCCAGCAGTCCCACACCTAACTATGGCTACACCTTC. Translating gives CASSPTPNYGYTF.

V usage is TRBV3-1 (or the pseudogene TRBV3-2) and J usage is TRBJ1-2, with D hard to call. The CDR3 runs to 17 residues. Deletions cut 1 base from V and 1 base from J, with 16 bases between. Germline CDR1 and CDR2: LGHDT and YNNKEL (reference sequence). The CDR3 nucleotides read TGTGCCAGCAGCCAAGGGGAAAGCGGAGGCCTTAACTATGGCTACACCTTC. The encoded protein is CASSQGESGGLNYGYTF.

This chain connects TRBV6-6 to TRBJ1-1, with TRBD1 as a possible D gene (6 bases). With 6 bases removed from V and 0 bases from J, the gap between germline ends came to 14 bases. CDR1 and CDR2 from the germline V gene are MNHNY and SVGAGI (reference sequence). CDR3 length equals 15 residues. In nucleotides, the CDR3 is TGTGCCAGCAGCTCAGGGGCGTACGTGAACACTGAAGCTTTCTTT. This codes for CASSSGAYVNTEAFF.

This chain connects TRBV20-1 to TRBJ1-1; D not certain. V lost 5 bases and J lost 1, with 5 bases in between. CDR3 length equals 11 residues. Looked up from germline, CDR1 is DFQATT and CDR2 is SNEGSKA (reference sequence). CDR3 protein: CSAPGNTEAFF. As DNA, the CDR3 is TGCAGTGCTCCCGGGAACACTGAAGCTTTCTTT.

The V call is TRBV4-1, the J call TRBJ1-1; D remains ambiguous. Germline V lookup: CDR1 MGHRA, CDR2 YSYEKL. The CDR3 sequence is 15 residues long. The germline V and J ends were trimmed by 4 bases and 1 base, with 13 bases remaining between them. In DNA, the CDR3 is TGCGCCAGCAGCCCCATTGGAGTTGGGAACACTGAAGCTTTCTTT. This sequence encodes CASSPIGVGNTEAFF.

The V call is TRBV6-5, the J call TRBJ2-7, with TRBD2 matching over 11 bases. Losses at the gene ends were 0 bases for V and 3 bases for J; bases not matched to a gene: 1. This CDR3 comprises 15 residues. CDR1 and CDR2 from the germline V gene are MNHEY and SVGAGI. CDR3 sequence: CASSYSGLAGYEQYV. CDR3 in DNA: TGTGCCAGCAGTTACTCAGGACTAGCGGGCTACGAGCAGTACGTC.

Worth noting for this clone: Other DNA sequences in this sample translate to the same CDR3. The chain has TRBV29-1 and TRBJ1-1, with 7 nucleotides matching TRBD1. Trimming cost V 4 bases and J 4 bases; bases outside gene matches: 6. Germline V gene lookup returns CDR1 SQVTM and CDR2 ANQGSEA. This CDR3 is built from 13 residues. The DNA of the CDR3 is TGCAGCGTTGGACAGGGAGCGGGCACTGAAGCTTTCTTT. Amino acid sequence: CSVGQGAGTEAFF.

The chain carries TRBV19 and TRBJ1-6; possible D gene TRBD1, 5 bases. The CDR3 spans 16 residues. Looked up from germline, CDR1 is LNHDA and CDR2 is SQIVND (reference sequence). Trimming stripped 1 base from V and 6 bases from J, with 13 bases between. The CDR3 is CASSIGSGQINSPLHF. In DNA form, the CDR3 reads TGTGCCAGTAGTATAGGGTCAGGGCAGATTAATTCACCCCTCCACTTT.

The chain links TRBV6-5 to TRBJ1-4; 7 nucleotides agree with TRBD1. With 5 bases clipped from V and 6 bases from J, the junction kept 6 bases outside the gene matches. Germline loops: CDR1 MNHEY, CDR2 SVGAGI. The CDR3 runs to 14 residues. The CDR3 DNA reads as TGTGCCAGCAGTCACCGGGACAGATATGAAAAACTGTTTTTT. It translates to CASSHRDRYEKLFF.

CDR3 protein: CASSSRGYEQYF. CDR3 in DNA: TGTGCCAGTAGTTCGCGGGGTTACGAGCAGTACTTC. V gene TRBV19 combines with J gene TRBJ2-7, with D possibly matching TRBD2 (6 bases). This CDR3 comprises 12 residues. CDR1 is LNHDA, CDR2 SQIVND, per germline (reference sequence). V was trimmed by 5 bases and J by 4 bases, leaving 9 bases between them.

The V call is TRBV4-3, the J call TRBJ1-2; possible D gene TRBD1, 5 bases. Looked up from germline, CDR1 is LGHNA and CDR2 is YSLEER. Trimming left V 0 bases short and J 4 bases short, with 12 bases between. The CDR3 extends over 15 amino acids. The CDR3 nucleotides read TGCGCCAGCAGCCAAGATTGGGGGAGGGTCTATGGCTACACCTTC. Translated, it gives CASSQDWGRVYGYTF.

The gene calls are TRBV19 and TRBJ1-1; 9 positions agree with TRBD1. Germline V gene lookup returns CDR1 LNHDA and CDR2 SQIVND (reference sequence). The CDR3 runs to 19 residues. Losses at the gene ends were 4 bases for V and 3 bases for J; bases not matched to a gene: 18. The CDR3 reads CASSKLKGTGNVQHTEAFF. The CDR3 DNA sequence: TGTGCCAGTAGTAAACTGAAGGGGACAGGGAATGTCCAGCACACTGAAGCTTTCTTT.

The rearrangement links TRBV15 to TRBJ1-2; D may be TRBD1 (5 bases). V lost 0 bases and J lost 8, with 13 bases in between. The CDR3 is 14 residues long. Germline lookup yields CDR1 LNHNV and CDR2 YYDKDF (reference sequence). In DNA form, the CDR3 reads TGTGCCACCAGCAGAGATTGGGGGGTAGGCGGCTACACCTTC. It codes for CATSRDWGVGGYTF.

CDR3 sequence (DNA): TGTGCCAGCAGCTCAACACATAATTCACCCCTCCACTTT. Protein sequence: CASSSTHNSPLHF. The chain links TRBV11-3 to TRBJ1-6; D ambiguous. CDR3 size: 13 residues. Trimming removed 4 bases at V and 5 bases at J, with 6 bases between. The germline CDR1 and CDR2 sequences are SGHNT and YENEEA.

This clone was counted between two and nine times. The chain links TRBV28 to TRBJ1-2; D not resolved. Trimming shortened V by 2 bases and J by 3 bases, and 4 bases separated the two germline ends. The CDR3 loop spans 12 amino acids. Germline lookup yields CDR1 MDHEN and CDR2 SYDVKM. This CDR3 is CASSLQDYGYTF. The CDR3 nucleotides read TGTGCCAGCAGTTTACAGGACTATGGCTACACCTTC.

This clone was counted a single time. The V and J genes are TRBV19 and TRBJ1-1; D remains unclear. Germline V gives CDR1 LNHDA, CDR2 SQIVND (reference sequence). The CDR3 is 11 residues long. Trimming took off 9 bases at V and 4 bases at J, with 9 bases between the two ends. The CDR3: CASMWATEAFF. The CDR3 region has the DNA TGTGCCAGCATGTGGGCCACTGAAGCTTTCTTT.

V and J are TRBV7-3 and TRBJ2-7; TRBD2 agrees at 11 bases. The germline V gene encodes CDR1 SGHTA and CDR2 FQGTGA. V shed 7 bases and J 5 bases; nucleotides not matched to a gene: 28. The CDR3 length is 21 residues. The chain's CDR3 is CASNLQLTCPLLAGELHEQYF. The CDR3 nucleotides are TGTGCCAGCAATCTGCAGCTCACGTGCCCACTACTAGCGGGGGAACTCCACGAGCAGTACTTC.

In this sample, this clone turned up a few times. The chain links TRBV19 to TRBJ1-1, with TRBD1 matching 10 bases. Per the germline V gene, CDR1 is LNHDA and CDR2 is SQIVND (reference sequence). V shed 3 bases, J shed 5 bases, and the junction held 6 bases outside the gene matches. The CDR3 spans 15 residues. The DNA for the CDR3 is TGTGCCAGTAGTATGGGGACAGGGGAGAGGACTGAAGCTTTCTTT. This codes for CASSMGTGERTEAFF.

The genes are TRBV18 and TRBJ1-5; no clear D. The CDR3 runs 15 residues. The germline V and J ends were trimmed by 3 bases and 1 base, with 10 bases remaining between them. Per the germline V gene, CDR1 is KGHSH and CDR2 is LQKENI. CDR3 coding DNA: TGTGCCAGCTCACCGCAAACAGTCAGCAATCAGCCCCAGCATTTT. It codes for CASSPQTVSNQPQHF.

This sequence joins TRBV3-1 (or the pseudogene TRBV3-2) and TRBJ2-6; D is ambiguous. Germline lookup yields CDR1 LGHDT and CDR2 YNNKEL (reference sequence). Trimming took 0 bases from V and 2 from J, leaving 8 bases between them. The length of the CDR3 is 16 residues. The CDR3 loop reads CASSQEPSTGANVLTF. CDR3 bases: TGTGCCAGCAGCCAAGAGCCTTCTACTGGGGCCAACGTCCTGACTTTC.

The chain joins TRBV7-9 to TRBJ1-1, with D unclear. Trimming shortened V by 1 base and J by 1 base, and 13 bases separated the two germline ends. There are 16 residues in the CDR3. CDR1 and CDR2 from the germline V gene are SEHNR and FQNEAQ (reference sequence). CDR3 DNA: TGTGCCAGCAGCTTAGGTCGAGGGCAGACGAACACTGAAGCTTTCTTT. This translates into CASSLGRGQTNTEAFF.

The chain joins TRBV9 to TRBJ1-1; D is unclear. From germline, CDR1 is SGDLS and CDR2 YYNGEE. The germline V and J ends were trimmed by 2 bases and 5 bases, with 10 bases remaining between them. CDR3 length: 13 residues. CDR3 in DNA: TGTGCCAGCAGCGTCACAGAGTTAACTGAAGCTTTCTTT. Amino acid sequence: CASSVTELTEAFF.

The CDR3 protein is CAVTTRGVGGTEAFF. In DNA form, the CDR3 reads TGTGCCGTCACCACAAGGGGAGTGGGAGGCACTGAAGCTTTCTTT. V is TRBV6-5 and J is TRBJ1-1; a possible D gene is TRBD1 (5 bases). Germline CDR1 and CDR2: MNHEY and SVGAGI. V lost 11 bases and J 4 bases, leaving 23 bases between the germline ends. This CDR3 spans 15 amino acids.

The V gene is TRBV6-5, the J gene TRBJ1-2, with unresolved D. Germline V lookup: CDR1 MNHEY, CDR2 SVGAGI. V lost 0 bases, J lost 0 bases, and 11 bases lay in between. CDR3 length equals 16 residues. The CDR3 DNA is TGTGCCAGCAGTTACTCAGTGATACTAGCTAACTATGGCTACACCTTC. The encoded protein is CASSYSVILANYGYTF.

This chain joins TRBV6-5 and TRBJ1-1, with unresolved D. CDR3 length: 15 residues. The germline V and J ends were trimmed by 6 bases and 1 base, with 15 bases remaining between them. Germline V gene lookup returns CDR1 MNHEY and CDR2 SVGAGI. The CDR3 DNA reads TGTGCCAGCAGGGACTCCAAACCCCGGAACACTGAAGCTTTCTTT. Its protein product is CASRDSKPRNTEAFF.